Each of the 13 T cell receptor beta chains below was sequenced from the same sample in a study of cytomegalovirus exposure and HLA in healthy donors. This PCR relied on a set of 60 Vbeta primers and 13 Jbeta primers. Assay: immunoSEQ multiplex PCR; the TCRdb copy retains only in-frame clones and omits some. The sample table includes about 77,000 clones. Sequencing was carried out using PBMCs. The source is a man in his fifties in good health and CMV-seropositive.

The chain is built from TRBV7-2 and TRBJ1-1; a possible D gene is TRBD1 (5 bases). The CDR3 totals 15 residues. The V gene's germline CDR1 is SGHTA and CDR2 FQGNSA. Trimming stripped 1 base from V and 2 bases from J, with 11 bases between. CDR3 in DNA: TGTGCCAGCAGCTTAGTTAGGGGTAGAAACACTGAAGCTTTCTTT. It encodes CASSLVRGRNTEAFF. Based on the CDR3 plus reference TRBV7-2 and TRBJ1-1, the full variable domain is GAGVSQSPSNKVTEKGKDVELRCDPISGHTALYWYRQSLGQGLEFLIYFQGNSAPDKSGLPSDRFSAERTGGSVSTLTIQRTQQEDSAVYLCASSLVRGRNTEAFFGQGTRLTVV.

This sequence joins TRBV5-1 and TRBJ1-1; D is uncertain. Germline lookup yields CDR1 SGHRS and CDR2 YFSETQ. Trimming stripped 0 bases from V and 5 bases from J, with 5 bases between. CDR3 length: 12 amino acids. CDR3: CASSLGQTEAFF. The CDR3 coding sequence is TGCGCCAGCAGCTTGGGGCAGACTGAAGCTTTCTTT.

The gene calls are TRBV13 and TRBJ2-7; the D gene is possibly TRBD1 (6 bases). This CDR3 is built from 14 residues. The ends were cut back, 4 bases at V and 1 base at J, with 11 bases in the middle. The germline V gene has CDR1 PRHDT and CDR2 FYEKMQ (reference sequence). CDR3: CASSSQGGSYEQYF. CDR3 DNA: TGTGCCAGCAGCTCACAGGGTGGGTCCTACGAGCAGTACTTC. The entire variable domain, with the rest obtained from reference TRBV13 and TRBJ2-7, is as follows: AAGVIQSPRHLIKEKRETATLKCYPIPRHDTVYWYQQGPGQDPQFLISFYEKMQSDKGSIPDRFSAQQFSDYHSELNMSSLELGDSALYFCASSSQGGSYEQYFGPGTRLTVT.

CDR3 protein: CATSRVGLRLDSDNEQFF. CDR3 nucleotides: TGTGCCACCAGCAGAGTAGGCCTGAGACTAGATAGCGACAATGAGCAGTTCTTC. The V and J genes are TRBV15 and TRBJ2-1; D is possibly TRBD2 (6 bases). The germline V and J ends were trimmed by 1 base and 5 bases, with 21 bases remaining between them. CDR1 and CDR2 (germline): LNHNV, YYDKDF (reference sequence). This CDR3 is 18 amino acids long.

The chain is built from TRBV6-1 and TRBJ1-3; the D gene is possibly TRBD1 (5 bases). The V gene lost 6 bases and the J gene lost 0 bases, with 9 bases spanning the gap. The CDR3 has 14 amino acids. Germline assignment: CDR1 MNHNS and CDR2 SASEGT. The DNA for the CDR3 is TGTGCCAGCAGCGACAGCCCCTCTGGAAACACCATATATTTT. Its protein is CASSDSPSGNTIYF.

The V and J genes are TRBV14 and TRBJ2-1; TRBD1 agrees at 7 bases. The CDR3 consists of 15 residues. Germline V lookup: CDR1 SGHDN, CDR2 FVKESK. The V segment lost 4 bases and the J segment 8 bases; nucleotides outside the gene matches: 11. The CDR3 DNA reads TGTGCCAGCAGCCTCGGACTTTCCGACAGGGATGAGCAGTTCTTC. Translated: CASSLGLSDRDEQFF.

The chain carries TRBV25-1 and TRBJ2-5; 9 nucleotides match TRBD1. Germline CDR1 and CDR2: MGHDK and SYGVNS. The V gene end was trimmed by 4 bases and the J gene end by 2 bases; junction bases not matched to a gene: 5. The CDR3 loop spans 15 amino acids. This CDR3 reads CASSGAGTGQETQYF. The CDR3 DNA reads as TGTGCCAGCAGTGGGGCCGGGACAGGGCAAGAGACCCAGTACTTC.

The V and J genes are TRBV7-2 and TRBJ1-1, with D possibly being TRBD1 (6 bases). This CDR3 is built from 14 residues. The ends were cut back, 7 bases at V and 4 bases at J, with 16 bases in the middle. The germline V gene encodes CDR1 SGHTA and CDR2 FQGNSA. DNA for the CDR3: TGTGCCAGCACCTTGGATTGGACAGTCACTGAAGCTTTCTTT. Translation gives CASTLDWTVTEAFF.

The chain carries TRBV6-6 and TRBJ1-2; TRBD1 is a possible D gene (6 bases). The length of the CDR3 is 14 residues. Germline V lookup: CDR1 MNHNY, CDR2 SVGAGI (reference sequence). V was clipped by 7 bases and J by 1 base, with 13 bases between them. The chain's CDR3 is CASTRGARNYGYTF. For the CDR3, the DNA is TGTGCCAGCACCCGGGGGGCTCGTAACTATGGCTACACCTTC.

In DNA form, the CDR3 reads TGTGCCAGCACCGAACAGGCAGGTGAACGAAACACCATATATTTT. Translating it yields CASTEQAGERNTIYF. The rearrangement joins TRBV7-2 to TRBJ1-3; perhaps TRBD1 as D (5 bases). This CDR3 spans 15 amino acids. V lost 7 bases and J 5 bases, leaving 18 bases between the germline ends. Germline V gene data show CDR1 as SGHTA and CDR2 as FQGNSA.

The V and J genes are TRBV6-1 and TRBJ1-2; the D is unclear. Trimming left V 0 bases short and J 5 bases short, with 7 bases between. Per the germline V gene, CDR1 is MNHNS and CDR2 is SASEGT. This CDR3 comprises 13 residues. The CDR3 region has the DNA TGTGCCAGCAGTGAAGCCGGGGTTTATGGCTACACCTTC. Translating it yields CASSEAGVYGYTF.

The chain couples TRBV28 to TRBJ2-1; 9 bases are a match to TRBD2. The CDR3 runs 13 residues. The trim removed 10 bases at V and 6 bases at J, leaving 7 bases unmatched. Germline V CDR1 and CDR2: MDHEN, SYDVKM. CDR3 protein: CATSTSGGNEQFF. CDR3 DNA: TGTGCCACCTCGACTAGCGGAGGCAATGAGCAGTTCTTC.

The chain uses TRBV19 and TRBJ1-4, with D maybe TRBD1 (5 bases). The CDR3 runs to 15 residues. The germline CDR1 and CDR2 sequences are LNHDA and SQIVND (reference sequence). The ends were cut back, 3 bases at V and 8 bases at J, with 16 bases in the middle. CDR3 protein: CASSISGTSMEKLFF. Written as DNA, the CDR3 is TGTGCCAGTAGTATTAGTGGGACTTCAATGGAAAAACTGTTTTTT.